This T cell receptor beta chain was identified in a study of T cell repertoires in cytomegalovirus infection. TCRdb passed the reads through MiXCR, listing each CDR3 protein once. The table has roughly 320,000 distinct CDR3 sequences, over 7.5% seen once. To note about this clonotype: No antigen is known for it.

Study conclusions and caveats: Frequencies of public TCR beta families were cumulated, and this identified carriers of CMV plus the relevant HLA.

The J segment lost 5 bases and the V segment lost 11 bases, leaving 6 bases of the junction unmatched. This CDR3 contains 13 residues. The sequenced sample was PBMCs. The genes are TRBV12-3 or TRBV12-4 and TRBJ2-1; 10 nucleotides line up with TRBD2. The TCR was taken from a human donor in good health (CMV status not recorded). Some clones in this sample may be carry-over from other donors' samples. CDR3 sequence: CACSGRYNNEQFF. CDR3 bases: TGTGCCTGTAGCGGGAGGTATAACAATGAGCAGTTCTTC.